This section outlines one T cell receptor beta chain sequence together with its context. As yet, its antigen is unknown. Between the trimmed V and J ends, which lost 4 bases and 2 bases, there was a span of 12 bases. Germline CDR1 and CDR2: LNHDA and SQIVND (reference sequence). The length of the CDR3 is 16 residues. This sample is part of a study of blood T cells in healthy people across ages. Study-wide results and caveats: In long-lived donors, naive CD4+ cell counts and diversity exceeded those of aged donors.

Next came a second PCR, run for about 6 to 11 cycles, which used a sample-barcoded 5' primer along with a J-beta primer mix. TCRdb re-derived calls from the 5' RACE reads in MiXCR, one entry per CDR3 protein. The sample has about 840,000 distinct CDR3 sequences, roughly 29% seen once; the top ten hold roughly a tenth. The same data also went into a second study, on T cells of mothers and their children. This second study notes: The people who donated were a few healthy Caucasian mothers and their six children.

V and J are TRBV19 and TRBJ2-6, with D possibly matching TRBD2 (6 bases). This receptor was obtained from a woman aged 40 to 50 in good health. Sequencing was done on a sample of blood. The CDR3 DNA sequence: TGTGCCAGTAGTACCCAGCGGGCTGCTGGGGCCAACGTCCTGACTTTC. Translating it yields CASSTQRAAGANVLTF.